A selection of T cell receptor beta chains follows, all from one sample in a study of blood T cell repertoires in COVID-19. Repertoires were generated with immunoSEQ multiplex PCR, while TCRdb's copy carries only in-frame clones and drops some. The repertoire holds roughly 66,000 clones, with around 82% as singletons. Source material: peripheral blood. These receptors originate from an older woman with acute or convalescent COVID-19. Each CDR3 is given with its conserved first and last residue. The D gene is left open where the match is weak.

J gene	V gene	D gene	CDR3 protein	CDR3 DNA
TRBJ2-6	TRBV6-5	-	CASHRVRANVLTF	TGTGCCAGTCACCGAGTCCGGGCCAACGTCCTGACTTTC
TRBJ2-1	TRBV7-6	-	CASSLETPHYPSSYNEQFF	TGTGCCAGCAGCTTAGAGACTCCCCACTATCCTAGCTCCTACAATGAGCAGTTCTTC
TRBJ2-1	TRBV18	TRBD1	CASSPPTGQGVYEQFF	TGTGCCAGCTCACCACCGACAGGACAGGGGGTCTATGAGCAGTTCTTC
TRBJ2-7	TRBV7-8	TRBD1	CASSRGTGGYEQYF	TGTGCCAGCAGCCGAGGGACAGGGGGCTACGAGCAGTACTTC
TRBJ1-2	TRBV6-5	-	CASSYSSQAAYGYTF	TGTGCCAGCAGTTACTCTTCCCAGGCAGCCTATGGCTACACCTTC
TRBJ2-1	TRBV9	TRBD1	CASSIGTVNNEQFF	TGTGCCAGCAGCATCGGGACAGTAAACAATGAGCAGTTCTTC
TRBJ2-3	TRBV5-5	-	CASSPRDTITDTQYF	TGTGCCAGCAGCCCCCGGGACACTATCACAGATACGCAGTATTTT
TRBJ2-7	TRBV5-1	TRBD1	CASSPGGTGAYEQYF	TGCGCCAGCAGCCCCGGGGGGACAGGGGCATACGAGCAGTACTTC
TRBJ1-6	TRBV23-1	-	CASSHSRLSSYNSPLHF	TGCGCCAGCAGTCATTCTCGACTGAGCTCCTATAATTCACCCCTCCACTTT
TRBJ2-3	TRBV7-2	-	CASSSGGTDTQYF	TGTGCCAGCAGCTCCGGGGGAACAGATACGCAGTATTTT
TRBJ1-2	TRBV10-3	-	CAITSGREDGYTF	TGTGCCATCACCTCGGGAAGGGAGGATGGCTACACCTTC
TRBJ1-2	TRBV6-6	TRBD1	CASSYDGTANYGYTF	TGTGCCAGCAGTTACGATGGGACAGCTAACTATGGCTACACCTTC
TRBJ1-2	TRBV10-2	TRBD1	CASSPIRDSGGYTF	TGCGCCAGCAGTCCAATCCGGGACAGCGGGGGCTACACCTTC
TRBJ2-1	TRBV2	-	CASSEKSSYNEQFF	TGTGCCAGCAGTGAAAAGAGTTCCTACAATGAGCAGTTCTTC
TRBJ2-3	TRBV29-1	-	CSVAGGTDTQYF	TGCAGCGTGGCCGGGGGCACAGATACGCAGTATTTT
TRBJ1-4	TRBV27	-	CASSPSRVEKLFF	TGTGCCAGCAGTCCCAGCAGGGTTGAAAAACTGTTTTTT
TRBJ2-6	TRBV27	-	CASTYDRTGANVLTF	TGTGCCAGCACCTACGACAGGACTGGGGCCAACGTCCTGACTTTC
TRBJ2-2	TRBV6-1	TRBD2	CASSDAAGGPGELFF	TGTGCCAGCAGTGACGCAGCGGGGGGGCCCGGGGAGCTGTTTTTT
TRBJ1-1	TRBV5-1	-	CASSLGQVNTEAFF	TGCGCCAGCAGCTTGGGTCAGGTTAACACTGAAGCTTTCTTT
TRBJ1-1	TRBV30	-	CAWSVQQNTEAFF	TGTGCCTGGAGTGTACAACAGAACACTGAAGCTTTCTTT